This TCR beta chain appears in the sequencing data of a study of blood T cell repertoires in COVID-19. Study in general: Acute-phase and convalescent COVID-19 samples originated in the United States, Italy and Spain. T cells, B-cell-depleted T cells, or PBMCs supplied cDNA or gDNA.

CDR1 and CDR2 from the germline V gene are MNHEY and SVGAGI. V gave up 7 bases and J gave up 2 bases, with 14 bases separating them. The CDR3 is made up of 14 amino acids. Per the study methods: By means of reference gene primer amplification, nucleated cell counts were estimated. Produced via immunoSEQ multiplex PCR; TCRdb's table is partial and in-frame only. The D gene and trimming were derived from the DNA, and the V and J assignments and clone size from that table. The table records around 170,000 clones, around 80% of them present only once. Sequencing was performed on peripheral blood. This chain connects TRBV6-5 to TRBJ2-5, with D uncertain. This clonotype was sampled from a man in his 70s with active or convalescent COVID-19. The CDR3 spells CASNFPLQQETQYF. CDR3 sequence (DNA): TGTGCCAGCAACTTCCCCTTACAGCAAGAGACCCAGTACTTC.